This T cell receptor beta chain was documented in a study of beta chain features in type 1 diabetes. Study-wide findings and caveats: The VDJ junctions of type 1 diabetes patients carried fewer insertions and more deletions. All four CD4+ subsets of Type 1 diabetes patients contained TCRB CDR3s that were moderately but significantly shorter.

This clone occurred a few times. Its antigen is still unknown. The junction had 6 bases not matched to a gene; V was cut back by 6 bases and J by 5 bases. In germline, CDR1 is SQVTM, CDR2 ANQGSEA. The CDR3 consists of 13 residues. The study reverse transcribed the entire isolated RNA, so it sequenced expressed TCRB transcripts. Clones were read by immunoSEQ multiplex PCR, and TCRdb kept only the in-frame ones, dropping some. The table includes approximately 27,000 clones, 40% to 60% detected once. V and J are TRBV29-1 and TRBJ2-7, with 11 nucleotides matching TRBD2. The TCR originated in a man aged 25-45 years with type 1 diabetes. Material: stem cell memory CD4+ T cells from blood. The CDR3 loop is CSVSGTSGHEQYF. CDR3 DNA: TGCAGCGTATCCGGGACTAGCGGCCACGAGCAGTACTTC.